This T cell receptor beta chain was recovered during a study of blood T cell repertoires in COVID-19. Per the germline V gene, CDR1 is LGHDT and CDR2 is YNNKEL (reference sequence). Trimming left V 5 bases short and J 6 bases short, with 10 bases between. This CDR3 is built from 12 residues. This clone was counted between two and nine times. Produced via immunoSEQ multiplex PCR; TCRdb's table is partial and in-frame only. This table holds 150,000 to 200,000 clones, around 80% found once. The specimen sequenced was peripheral blood. This chain links TRBV3-1 (or the pseudogene TRBV3-2) with TRBJ1-2; TRBD1 is a possible D gene (6 bases). This TCR was sampled from a man between 50 and 59 years old who had recovered from COVID-19. The CDR3 nucleotides read TGTGCCAGCAGCTCACACAGGGATGGCTACACCTTC. Protein: CASSSHRDGYTF.